The entry below gives a single T cell receptor beta chain sequence along with its context. No antigen is known for it. The data originate from a study of cytomegalovirus exposure and HLA in healthy donors. About the study: Earlier results showed 117 million unique TCR beta sequences derived from approximately 170 million T cells. Study results and limitations: At a 0.05 false discovery rate, a later analysis found around 17,000 TCR beta sequences to be associated with HLA alleles.

PCR was performed using 60 Vbeta and 13 Jbeta primers. Only in-frame clones appear in the TCRdb table, and some are missing; sequencing was by immunoSEQ multiplex PCR. This repertoire shows 75,000 to 100,000 clones, approximately 70% found once; its top ten account for roughly 3.5%. In germline, CDR1 is MNHEY, CDR2 SMNVEV (reference sequence). V lost 0 bases and J lost 5, with 13 bases in between. The CDR3 is 15 residues long. The receptor comes from a man between 35 and 55 years old in good health and CMV-seronegative. V is TRBV27 and J is TRBJ1-2; TRBD1 is a possible D gene (6 bases). The specimen sequenced was PBMCs. CDR3 bases: TGTGCCAGCAGTTTATCATTAACAGGGTGGTATGGCTACACCTTC. Translating gives CASSLSLTGWYGYTF.